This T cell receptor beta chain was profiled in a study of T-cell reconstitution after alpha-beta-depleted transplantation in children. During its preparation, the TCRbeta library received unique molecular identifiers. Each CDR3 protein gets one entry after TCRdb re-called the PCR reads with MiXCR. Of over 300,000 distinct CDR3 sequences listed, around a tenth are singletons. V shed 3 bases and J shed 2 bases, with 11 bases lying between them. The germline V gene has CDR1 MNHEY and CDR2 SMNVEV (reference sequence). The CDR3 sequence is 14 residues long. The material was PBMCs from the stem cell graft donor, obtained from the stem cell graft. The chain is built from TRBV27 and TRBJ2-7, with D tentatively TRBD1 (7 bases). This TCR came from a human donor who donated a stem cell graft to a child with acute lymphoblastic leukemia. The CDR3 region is CASSLQGGPYEQYF. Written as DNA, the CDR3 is TGTGCCAGCAGTTTGCAGGGGGGACCCTACGAGCAGTACTTC.